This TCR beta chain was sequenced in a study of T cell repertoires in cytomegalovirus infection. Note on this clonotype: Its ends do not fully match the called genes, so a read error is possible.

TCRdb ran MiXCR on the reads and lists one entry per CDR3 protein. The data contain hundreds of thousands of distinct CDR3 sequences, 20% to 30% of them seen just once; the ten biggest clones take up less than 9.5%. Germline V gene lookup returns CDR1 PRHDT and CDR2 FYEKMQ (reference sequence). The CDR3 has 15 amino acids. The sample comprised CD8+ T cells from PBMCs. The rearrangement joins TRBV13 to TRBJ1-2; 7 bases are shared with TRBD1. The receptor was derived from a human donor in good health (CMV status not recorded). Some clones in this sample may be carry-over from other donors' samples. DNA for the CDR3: TGTGTCAGCACCCAGGGAGACCCAGGGGGAGGTGGCTACACCTTC. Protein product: CVSTQGDPGGGGYTF. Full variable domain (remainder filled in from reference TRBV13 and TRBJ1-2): AAGVIQSPRHLIKEKRETATLKCYPIPRHDTVYWYQQGPGQDPQFLISFYEKMQSDKGSIPDRFSAQQFSDYHSELNMSSLELGDSALYFCVSTQGDPGGGGYTFGSGTRLTVV.